Below are 22 T cell receptor beta chains sequenced from a single sample in a study of T cell changes during pregnancy in multiple sclerosis. Profiling relied on immunoSEQ multiplex PCR, and the TCRdb table lists in-frame clones only, not all of them. The table includes under 65,000 clones, 92% detected once. The sample in question was peripheral blood, obtained in the second trimester of pregnancy. The receptors were sampled from a female donor with multiple sclerosis, enrolled in a pregnancy study.

The genes are TRBV6-5 and TRBJ1-1; weak D call: TRBD1 (5 bases). V was cut by 0 bases and J by 4 bases, with 9 bases left in between. The CDR3 is 14 residues long. Germline V gene lookup returns CDR1 MNHEY and CDR2 SVGAGI. CDR3 nucleotides: TGTGCCAGCAGTTACTCGGGGGGACCCACTGAAGCTTTCTTT. Protein product: CASSYSGGPTEAFF.

This rearrangement joins TRBV29-1 to TRBJ2-5; D remains ambiguous. The germline V and J ends were trimmed by 5 bases and 1 base, with 8 bases remaining between them. The CDR3 spans 12 residues. Germline CDR1 is SQVTM and CDR2 is ANQGSEA. This chain's CDR3 is CSVYGPQETQYF. In DNA, the CDR3 is TGCAGCGTTTACGGTCCCCAAGAGACCCAGTACTTC.

The chain carries TRBV7-8 and TRBJ2-1; D is unresolved. From germline, CDR1 is SGHVS and CDR2 FQNEAQ. The V end lost 5 bases, the J end lost 7 bases, and 6 bases lay between the germline ends. The CDR3 consists of 11 residues. CDR3: CASSLSNEQFF. CDR3 nucleotides: TGTGCCAGCAGCCTCTCTAATGAGCAGTTCTTC.

The chain has TRBV6-1 and TRBJ2-6, with 9 bases identical to TRBD2. The CDR3 is 21 amino acids. Germline V gene sequence: CDR1 MNHNS, CDR2 SASEGT. V lost 4 bases and J lost 3; bases outside the gene matches: 19. In DNA form, the CDR3 reads TGTGCCAGCAGTGGAGCCCTTGGGACCGCGGGAGGGCCTTATGGGGCCAACGTCCTGACTTTC. This sequence encodes CASSGALGTAGGPYGANVLTF.

The DNA of the CDR3 is TGTGCCAGCTGGGGTTGGGACTTCGGGGAATTT. Amino acid sequence: CASWGWDFGEF. The rearrangement links TRBV21-1 to TRBJ1-4. TRBV21-1 is noted as a pseudogene. The CDR3 totals 11 residues.

This clone was counted only a few times. J is TRBJ1-5 and V is TRBV28; TRBD1 might be the D (5 bases). The germline V gene has CDR1 MDHEN and CDR2 SYDVKM. V was pared by 6 bases and J by 6 bases, with 12 bases between. CDR3 length: 13 residues. The CDR3 here is CASSRSRVQPQHF. CDR3 nucleotide sequence: TGTGCCAGCAGCCGGAGCAGGGTTCAGCCCCAGCATTTT.

The rearrangement joins TRBV18 to TRBJ2-7; D gene uncertain. The germline V and J ends were trimmed by 5 bases and 0 bases, with 17 bases remaining between them. Germline V gene sequence: CDR1 KGHSH, CDR2 LQKENI. This CDR3 has 16 residues. The CDR3 coding sequence is TGTGCCAGCTCATCGAGGCCCGTTGAGAGCTCCTACGAGCAGTACTTC. Translation: CASSSRPVESSYEQYF.

The chain recombines TRBV5-6 with TRBJ2-5, with 9 bases matching TRBD2. Per germline, CDR1 SGHDT and CDR2 YYEEEE. Unmatched junction bases numbered 5, after V lost 0 bases and J lost 2 bases. The CDR3 totals 16 residues. In DNA form, the CDR3 reads TGTGCCAGCAGCTTGGTACTAGCGGGTAAACAAGAGACCCAGTACTTC. Encoded protein: CASSLVLAGKQETQYF.

The chain carries TRBV30 and TRBJ2-7; 7 bases match TRBD2. Germline trimming cut 0 bases from V and 4 bases from J; bases unmatched to any gene: 6. The germline V gene encodes CDR1 GTSNPN and CDR2 SVGIG (reference sequence). The CDR3 sequence is 14 residues long. CDR3 coding DNA: TGTGCCTGGAGTGTGGTAGCGGGCATGTACGAGCAGTACTTC. It translates to CAWSVVAGMYEQYF.

The V gene is TRBV9, the J gene TRBJ2-2; 10 bases map to TRBD2. Germline loops: CDR1 SGDLS, CDR2 YYNGEE. CDR3 length: 17 amino acids. V shed 1 base and J 3 bases; nucleotides not matched to a gene: 6. The DNA of the CDR3 is TGTGCCAGCAGCGTACCAGCGGGAGGGCCGGACACCGGGGAGCTGTTTTTT. It translates to CASSVPAGGPDTGELFF.

The chain couples TRBV29-1 to TRBJ2-7; D might be TRBD2 (6 bases). The CDR3 is 14 amino acids. CDR1 SQVTM and CDR2 ANQGSEA come from the germline V gene. V shed 4 bases and J shed 4 bases, with 17 bases lying between them. The CDR3 is CSVGVPGVEYEQYF. The CDR3 DNA sequence: TGCAGCGTTGGAGTCCCGGGGGTTGAGTACGAGCAGTACTTC.

The chain uses TRBV9 and TRBJ1-1; D perhaps matches TRBD1 (5 bases). Trimming removed 4 bases at V and 5 bases at J, with 24 bases between. CDR3 size: 17 residues. From germline, CDR1 is SGDLS and CDR2 YYNGEE. For the CDR3, the DNA is TGTGCCAGCAGCCCAGCGTCCCACGGACGGGGGGGAACTGAAGCTTTCTTT. Translation gives CASSPASHGRGGTEAFF.

This chain joins TRBV27 and TRBJ1-4; the D gene is possibly TRBD1 (5 bases). Trimming stripped 6 bases from V and 3 bases from J, with 14 bases between. Germline V lookup: CDR1 MNHEY, CDR2 SMNVEV (reference sequence). The CDR3 loop spans 15 amino acids. CDR3 amino acids: CASSHFGAPNEKLFF. In nucleotides, the CDR3 is TGTGCCAGCAGCCACTTTGGGGCCCCTAATGAAAAACTGTTTTTT.

This rearrangement joins TRBV5-4 to TRBJ2-5, with 7 bases fitting TRBD1. The better agreement between TRBJ2-7 and the DNA end casts doubt on the J call. The CDR3 totals 13 residues. Germline assignment: CDR1 SGHNT and CDR2 YYREEE (reference sequence). The chain's CDR3 is CASSRDSAYEQYF. CDR3 DNA sequence: TGTGCCAGCAGCCGGGACAGTGCCTACGAGCAGTACTTC.

As regards this clone: Germline is not matched at one junction end, which may reflect a read error. CDR3 region: CASSGEDPKLLF. In DNA form, the CDR3 reads TGTGCCAGCAGTGGGGAGGATCCCAAATTGCTTTTT. The V and J genes are TRBV2 and TRBJ1-4; D is unresolved. There are 12 residues in the CDR3. Germline CDR1 and CDR2: SNHLY and FYNNEI.

The rearrangement links TRBV5-8 to TRBJ1-1, with a possible D match to TRBD1 (6 bases). Looked up from germline, CDR1 is SGHTS and CDR2 is YDEGEE. Trimming shortened V by 4 bases and J by 4 bases, and 26 bases separated the two germline ends. The CDR3 has 18 residues. CDR3 nucleotide sequence: TGTGCCAGCAGCCTGACCTGGACAGCGAAATCGTGGGTCACTGAAGCTTTCTTT. Its translation is CASSLTWTAKSWVTEAFF.

CDR3 DNA: TGTGCCAGCAGTTTGATTCACAGGGTCGGGGAGACTGAAGCTTTCTTT. Translation gives CASSLIHRVGETEAFF. The chain couples TRBV28 to TRBJ1-1; TRBD1 is a possible D gene (6 bases). Germline CDR1 MDHEN, CDR2 SYDVKM. Trimming left V 3 bases short and J 5 bases short, with 19 bases between. The CDR3 covers 16 residues. Variable domain in full (rest from reference TRBV28 and TRBJ1-1): DVKVTQSSRYLVKRTGEKVFLECVQDMDHENMFWYRQDPGLGLRLIYFSYDVKMKEKGDIPEGYSVSREKKERFSLILESASTNQTSMYLCASSLIHRVGETEAFFGQGTRLTVV.

This chain connects TRBV5-1 to TRBJ2-1, with 8 bases matching TRBD1. V trimming: 3 bases; J trimming: 9 bases; junction bases outside the gene matches: 5. Germline lookup yields CDR1 SGHRS and CDR2 YFSETQ. The CDR3 loop spans 13 amino acids. CDR3 DNA: TGCGCCAGCAGCTACGCGACAGGGGTTGAGCAGTTCTTC. Its translation: CASSYATGVEQFF. Combining the CDR3 with reference TRBV5-1 and TRBJ2-1 gives the whole variable domain KAGVTQTPRYLIKTRGQQVTLSCSPISGHRSVSWYQQTPGQGLQFLFEYFSETQRNKGNFPGRFSGRQFSNSRSEMNVSTLELGDSALYLCASSYATGVEQFFGPGTRLTVL.

In the case of this clone: Within the sample, other DNA sequences also encode this same CDR3. This sequence joins TRBV10-3 and TRBJ1-2; possible D gene TRBD1, 5 bases. The CDR3 sequence is 13 residues long. Germline V gene data show CDR1 as ENHRY and CDR2 as SYGVKD. The germline V and J ends were trimmed by 2 bases and 2 bases, with 6 bases remaining between them. This chain's CDR3 is CAISEGGNYGYTF. In DNA, the CDR3 is TGTGCCATCAGTGAGGGGGGGAACTATGGCTACACCTTC.

CDR3 protein: CASSSSGLQETQYF. The CDR3 bases are TGTGCCAGCAGCTCTAGCGGGCTACAAGAGACCCAGTACTTC. The chain recombines TRBV7-8 with TRBJ2-5; 8 bases map to TRBD2. In germline, CDR1 is SGHVS, CDR2 FQNEAQ. V lost 4 bases, J lost 2 bases, and 3 bases stayed unmatched. The CDR3 sequence is 14 residues long.

This clone appeared a single time. This CDR3 is CASSVGVETQYF. The CDR3 DNA reads TGCGCCAGCAGCGTAGGAGTGGAGACCCAGTACTTC. V is TRBV10-2 and J is TRBJ2-5; no clear D gene. The CDR3 spans 12 residues. Germline CDR1 is WSHSY and CDR2 is SAAADI. Deletions cut 6 bases from V and 5 bases from J, with 10 bases between.

DNA for the CDR3: TGCGCCAGCAGCCAAGAGACGAGGAAAGATAATGAAAAACTGTTTTTT. It yields the protein CASSQETRKDNEKLFF. The chain uses TRBV4-1 and TRBJ1-4, with D unresolved. Germline CDR1 reads MGHRA; CDR2 reads YSYEKL. The CDR3 is made up of 16 amino acids. With 0 bases removed from V and 4 bases from J, the gap between germline ends came to 12 bases.